This TCR beta chain was sequenced in a study of T-cell reconstitution after alpha-beta-depleted transplantation in children listed by TCRdb under 2016. In the study overall: Using TCR repertoire profiling, the study followed T-cell immune reconstitution in a quantitative way in children after TCRalphabeta/CD19-depleted allogeneic hematopoietic cell transplantation.

The receptor library was made with PCR. The instrument was an Illumina HiSeq 2500. TCR libraries were prepared with molecular barcoding, using unique molecular identifiers to normalize TCRbeta repertoire quantification. Using fastp at Q25 and MiXCR, TCRdb reprocessed the public reads and kept productive beta chains. Every entry covers one CDR3 protein and lists the most common genes and DNA from its rows. The sample contains about 510,000 distinct CDR3 sequences, roughly 11% of them found a single time. The leading ten clones occupy roughly 15% of the sample. The treatment or condition label corresponds to: allogeneic hematopoietic cell transplantation with graft depleted of TCRalphabeta T cells and CD19 B cells. The children who served as transplant recipients had been given grafts of TCRalphabeta/CD19-depleted allogeneic hematopoietic cells. This clonotype was found many times. Which antigen it targets is not known. No base quality information exists; no much larger clone differs at one position.

The investigation overall reported the following: Over the following months the frequencies of hyperexpanded clones went down, and after one year T-cell counts and TCRbeta diversity were mostly credited to newly produced T cells. The high TCRbeta diversity at day 60 in some patients was ascribed to recipient T cells and intrathymic progenitors that had survived conditioning. Apparently early alphabetaT-cell count recovery about two months after transplant reportedly relied on only several hundred rapidly expanded clones derived from non-depleted graft cells.

Reading the germline V gene gives CDR1 SGHRS and CDR2 YFSETQ. V drops 0 bases and J drops 2 bases, leaving 7 bases in between. Including the terminal cysteine and phenylalanine, the CDR3 comprises 14 residues. Left in the record is the CDR3 DNA by itself, 42 bases read in frame from the first base. This specimen consisted of PBMCs, mostly from graft donor cells, obtained 180 days after TCRalphabeta/CD19-depleted stem cell transplant. The sequence was obtained from a female patient between 2 and 15 years old who had a stem cell transplant for aplastic anemia, so the T cells may come from the graft donor. Recombination joined TRBV5-1 with TRBJ2-3, with an unclear D gene assignment. In nucleotide form, the sequence is TGCGCCAGCAGCTTGGCACTTACCACAGATACGCAGTATTTT. It translates to CASSLALTTDTQYF.